This T cell receptor beta chain was retrieved from a study of cytomegalovirus exposure and HLA in healthy donors. Study-wide findings and caveats: Approximately 160 TCR beta chains were listed as cytomegalovirus-associated. Productive rates of about 90% or about 30% were seen for most TCR beta V segments in an earlier analysis.

The PCR had 60 Vbeta and 13 Jbeta primers. Data came from immunoSEQ multiplex PCR; TCRdb stores just in-frame clones and leaves some out. In the table there are about 120,000 clones, about 75% of which are singletons. A note on this clone: Its matching antigen is unknown.

Germline lookup yields CDR1 MNHNS and CDR2 SASEGT. With 7 bases clipped from V and 4 bases from J, the junction kept 5 bases outside the gene matches. The CDR3 loop spans 14 amino acids. The receptor's source is a man in his 60s in good health and CMV-seropositive. V is TRBV6-1 and J is TRBJ2-2, with 8 bases that match TRBD2. Sequencing used PBMCs. CDR3 coding DNA: TGTGCCAGCACCCGTAGCGGGGCCACCGGGGAGCTGTTTTTT. It codes for CASTRSGATGELFF.